The 19 T cell receptor beta chains reported below all come from one sample, sequenced in a study of vaccination and CD4 T cells after COVID-19. Sequenced with the Oncomine TCR Beta short-read assay was DNA taken from cultured CD4+ T cells. TCRdb re-called the PCR reads with MiXCR, one entry per CDR3 protein. This sample has about 8,500 distinct CDR3 sequences, with 59% found just once. These TCRs are of unknown antigen specificity. Stated treatment: approximately 9-day PBMC culture with coronavirus spike peptide pools or control peptides (ViraFEST assay). The specimen was CD4+ T cells from blood, cultured in vitro. Receptors originate from a human donor who had recovered from COVID-19.

V gene TRBV20-1 combines with J gene TRBJ1-4, with 9 nucleotides matching TRBD1. The CDR3 extends over 13 amino acids. V lost 6 bases, J lost 4 bases, and 3 bases stayed unmatched. CDR1 and CDR2 from the germline V gene are DFQATT and SNEGSKA (reference sequence). Here the CDR3 DNA reads TGCAGTGCCACAGGGGGCGGTAATGAAAAACTGTTTTTT. Translating it yields CSATGGGNEKLFF.

The CDR3 region is CSARYGGDSNQPQHF. In DNA form, the CDR3 reads TGCAGTGCTAGATACGGGGGCGATAGCAATCAGCCCCAGCATTTT. The chain is built from TRBV20-1 and TRBJ1-5, with a weak D call TRBD1 (6 bases). Germline CDR1 reads DFQATT; CDR2 reads SNEGSKA (reference sequence). V lost 2 bases and J lost 0, with 11 bases in between. This CDR3 has 15 residues.

This clonotype was found once. The chain recombines TRBV7-3 with TRBJ1-5, with D maybe TRBD1 (5 bases). CDR3 size: 13 residues. V lost 5 bases, J lost 4 bases, and 9 bases lay in between. CDR1 and CDR2 (germline): SGHTA, FQGTGA. In DNA form, the CDR3 reads TGTGCCAGCAGCCCGGACAAGAATCAGCCCCAGCATTTT. Amino acids: CASSPDKNQPQHF.

This rearrangement joins TRBV7-9 to TRBJ2-7; D is unclear. The germline V and J ends were trimmed by 5 bases and 2 bases, with 13 bases remaining between them. CDR3 size: 14 residues. Germline CDR1 is SEHNR and CDR2 is FQNEAQ (reference sequence). The chain's CDR3 is CASSPSIVAYEQYF. The CDR3, as DNA: TGTGCCAGCAGCCCGTCGATCGTGGCCTACGAGCAGTACTTC.

The rearrangement links TRBV7-9 to TRBJ2-7, with 9 bases aligning to TRBD1. The CDR3 covers 15 residues. J lost 4 bases, V lost 8 bases, and 12 bases had no gene match. Per germline, CDR1 SEHNR and CDR2 FQNEAQ (reference sequence). The CDR3 is CASARSRDRVYEQYF. In nucleotides, the CDR3 is TGTGCCAGCGCCCGCAGCCGGGACAGGGTTTACGAGCAGTACTTC.

This clonotype ranks as large. The gene calls are TRBV20-1 and TRBJ1-6; 9 positions match TRBD1. Germline V gene data show CDR1 as DFQATT and CDR2 as SNEGSKA (reference sequence). The CDR3 runs 14 residues. The junction had 8 bases not matched to a gene; V was cut back by 4 bases and J by 10 bases. In nucleotides, the CDR3 is TGCAGTGCTACTTTAGGGACAGGGTGGTCACCCCTCCACTTT. It translates to CSATLGTGWSPLHF.

The J gene is TRBJ1-5, the V gene TRBV28; unclear D gene. The CDR3 consists of 12 residues. Between the trimmed V and J ends, which lost 2 bases and 5 bases, there was a span of 4 bases. Germline lookup yields CDR1 MDHEN and CDR2 SYDVKM. This CDR3 is CASSLLYQPQHF. Here the CDR3 DNA reads TGTGCCAGCAGTTTACTATATCAGCCCCAGCATTTT.

This clonotype was seen more than once but under ten times. J is TRBJ1-2 and V is TRBV7-2; no firm D call. There are 13 residues in the CDR3. CDR1 is SGHTA, CDR2 FQGNSA, per germline. The V and J ends lost 3 bases and 2 bases respectively, with 7 bases between them. In nucleotides, the CDR3 is TGTGCCAGCAGCTTCGGCATAAACTATGGCTACACCTTC. Its protein product is CASSFGINYGYTF.

The chain links TRBV27 to TRBJ1-2; TRBD1 matches 10 bases. Germline CDR1 is MNHEY and CDR2 is SMNVEV (reference sequence). The CDR3 length is 15 residues. The trim removed 6 bases at V and 7 bases at J, leaving 11 bases unmatched. CDR3 region: CASSAPGQGRGGYTF. CDR3 sequence (DNA): TGTGCCAGCAGCGCACCGGGACAGGGGAGGGGTGGCTACACCTTC.

This clonotype was seen a single time. The V call is TRBV7-9, the J call TRBJ2-7, with D maybe TRBD2 (7 bases). V shed 5 bases and J shed 2 bases, with 16 bases lying between them. The CDR3 has 15 amino acids. Germline-derived CDR1 and CDR2 are SEHNR and FQNEAQ (reference sequence). The DNA for the CDR3 is TGTGCCAGCAGCCTTATGGGGGGGCCCACCTACGAGCAGTACTTC. Its protein product is CASSLMGGPTYEQYF.

This chain uses TRBV20-1 with TRBJ2-7; D is ambiguous. Trimming cost V 7 bases and J 6 bases, with 13 bases left between them. Per the germline V gene, CDR1 is DFQATT and CDR2 is SNEGSKA (reference sequence). This CDR3 contains 11 residues. CDR3 sequence (DNA): TGCAGTGTAGCTAGTGCTCTCGAGCAGTACTTC. Translation: CSVASALEQYF.

The chain carries TRBV28 and TRBJ1-2, with TRBD1 identical over 9 bases. V shed 6 bases and J 8 bases; nucleotides not matched to a gene: 7. There are 13 residues in the CDR3. The germline V gene encodes CDR1 MDHEN and CDR2 SYDVKM. CDR3 residues: CASREGTGNGYTF. The CDR3 DNA follows: TGTGCCAGCAGGGAAGGGACAGGGAACGGCTACACCTTC.

By share, this clonotype ranks as large. This chain joins TRBV7-2 and TRBJ2-1; weak D call: TRBD2 (5 bases). In germline, CDR1 is SGHTA, CDR2 FQGNSA. CDR3 size: 13 residues. V lost 5 bases and J 3 bases, leaving 8 bases between the germline ends. As DNA, the CDR3 is TGTGCCAGCAGCGACTACCTCTACAATGAGCAGTTCTTC. Its translation is CASSDYLYNEQFF.

The chain links TRBV28 to TRBJ1-6; TRBD1 agrees at 9 bases. This CDR3 has 16 residues. The ends lost 2 bases at V and 6 bases at J; junction bases unmatched: 5. The germline V gene encodes CDR1 MDHEN and CDR2 SYDVKM. CDR3 protein: CASSLGDRVGNSPLHF. The DNA for the CDR3 is TGTGCCAGCAGTTTAGGGGACAGGGTTGGTAATTCACCCCTCCACTTT.

By proportion, this clonotype is medium-sized. The chain uses TRBV7-2 and TRBJ2-3; D call uncertain. The V end lost 5 bases, the J end lost 2 bases, and 5 bases lay between the germline ends. This CDR3 is 12 amino acids long. Germline values: CDR1 SGHTA, CDR2 FQGNSA. The DNA of the CDR3 is TGTGCCAGCAGCCCTTACACAGATACGCAGTATTTT. Its translation is CASSPYTDTQYF.

This clonotype appeared a few times. The chain uses TRBV20-1 and TRBJ1-5; a possible D gene is TRBD1 (5 bases). Germline V gene lookup returns CDR1 DFQATT and CDR2 SNEGSKA (reference sequence). The CDR3 is 14 amino acids. Trimming took off 2 bases at V and 3 bases at J, with 11 bases between the two ends. In DNA form, the CDR3 reads TGCAGTGCTAGACCGGGGCTGGACAATCAGCCCCAGCATTTT. It specifies CSARPGLDNQPQHF.

The rearrangement links TRBV20-1 to TRBJ2-7; a weak D match, TRBD2 (5 bases). Per the germline V gene, CDR1 is DFQATT and CDR2 is SNEGSKA (reference sequence). V was shortened by 1 base and J by 7 bases, with 23 bases between the two germline ends. The CDR3 has 16 residues. The CDR3: CSARGSAGRHQEEQYF. The CDR3 DNA is TGCAGTGCTAGAGGCTCTGCGGGCCGTCACCAGGAGGAGCAGTACTTC.

The CDR3 DNA is TGTGCCAGCAGCCCCATTGACAGAAGGGAGACCCAGTACTTC. This translates into CASSPIDRRETQYF. The chain carries TRBV27 and TRBJ2-5; D may be TRBD1 (5 bases). This CDR3 spans 14 amino acids. From germline, CDR1 is MNHEY and CDR2 SMNVEV (reference sequence). Trimming took 6 bases from V and 5 from J, leaving 16 bases between them.

The chain is built from TRBV28 and TRBJ2-7, with D perhaps TRBD2 (6 bases). CDR3 length equals 13 residues. CDR1 MDHEN and CDR2 SYDVKM come from the germline V gene. V lost 8 bases to trimming and J lost 2 bases, with 13 bases between them. CDR3: CASLSGFTYEQYF. The CDR3 DNA sequence: TGTGCCAGCCTTAGCGGATTTACCTACGAGCAGTACTTC. The entire variable domain, with the rest obtained from reference TRBV28 and TRBJ2-7, is as follows: DVKVTQSSRYLVKRTGEKVFLECVQDMDHENMFWYRQDPGLGLRLIYFSYDVKMKEKGDIPEGYSVSREKKERFSLILESASTNQTSMYLCASLSGFTYEQYFGPGTRLTVT.